What follows describes a single T cell receptor (beta chain). Its antigen has not been determined. One base away there is no much larger clone; base qualities are not given. The germline V gene (reference sequence) specifies WNHNN as CDR1 and SYGVQD as CDR2. The CDR3 starts with the cysteine, ends with the phenylalanine, and has 13 residues. Just CDR3 DNA is preserved here, 39 bases in frame from base 1. V and J lose 2 bases and 6 bases, and a span of 11 bases separates them. Library prep was done by the immunoSEQ multiplex PCR assay. A mixture of 60 forward primers for TCR Vbeta segments and 13 reverse primers for TCR Jbeta segments was used in the multiplex PCR. The CDR3 region of rearranged TCR beta genes was amplified from genomic DNA by a multiplex PCR assay. On the Illumina HiSeq System, the amplified TCR beta libraries were sequenced as 87-base-pair reads. The published analysis was carried out like this. In a later analysis, 77 million or so unique TCR beta chains were counted across the 666 repertoires, and roughly 11 million of these chains were shared by at least two donors. Raw reads were error-corrected and collapsed into unique sequences with a nearest-neighbor algorithm that merged closely related sequences to remove PCR and sequencing errors. To assign V, D and J gene segments, CDR3 sequences were aligned to IMGT reference sequences. For a sequence to be retained, a match of at least six nucleotides to both a V gene segment and a J gene segment was required. A rearrangement was called productive if the CDR3 had no stop codons and remained in frame with V and J, and every other rearrangement was called non-productive. CDR3 was defined by IMGT convention, running from the second conserved V-encoded cysteine to the conserved J-encoded phenylalanine. The earlier analysis of about 590 of the donors excluded sequences that lacked an unambiguous match to a single V gene segment. An earlier analysis of just under 600 of the donors called V segments functional above 56.7% productive rearrangements and segregating when the between-donor standard deviation exceeded 5%. To diagnose cytomegalovirus status from the catalog of TCR beta chain sequences, a statistical classification framework was built. A later analysis assigned V and J genes by comparing TCR nucleotide sequences with IMGT/GENE-DB human TR gene sequences. A later analysis assigned CDR3 sequences and most-parsimonious VDJ recombination scenarios with the TCRdist pipeline. A later analysis defined each TCR beta chain by its CDR3 amino acid sequence plus V-gene family, and excluded reads lacking a unique V-gene family. A later analysis removed roughly 590 highly shared, low-generation-probability nucleotide sequences to deal with suspected cross-contamination and a sequencing artifact. For each public chain, a later analysis derived a clonal expansion index from normalized ranks of inferred template counts within each repertoire. In a later analysis, generation probabilities were computed with a VDJ recombination model fitted to out-of-frame rearrangements, and the resulting probabilities were checked against IGoR. In a later analysis, hypergeometric tests were used to score TCR-TCR, TCR-HLA and TCR-CMV co-occurrence, with a repertoire-size bias correction applied to TCR pairs. False discovery rates were estimated in a later analysis by permuting HLA or CMV assignments 20 times. In a later analysis, co-occurring TCRs were grouped using DBSCAN, with TCRdist sequence similarity added in when clustering inside HLA-allele-positive subsets. Repertoires with fewer than 30,000 or more than 120,000 public chains, plus five repertoires with anomalous nucleotide sharing, were excluded from co-occurrence clustering. In its TCRdb copy, this immuneACCESS table keeps in-frame sequences only and misses some clones. Where compared with another copy, unresolved V genes explain less than half of these, and the others have no known cause. For V, J and clone size, that table is used; D and trimming come from the DNA. This sample gives roughly 160,000 clones in total; 85% of them show up just once. The leading ten clones occupy 1% of the sample.

This record belongs to a study of cytomegalovirus exposure and HLA in healthy donors (dated by TCRdb to 2015 to 2018). In the study overall: According to an earlier analysis of 450 to 650 of the donors, about 170 million T cells yielded 117 million unique TCR beta sequences and around 280 Gb of sequence data. Around 300 gigabases of sequencing data and approximately 93 million unique TCR sequences were included in an early release covering about 700 HLA-typed donors. Of the roughly 390 genotyped donors, 75% to 85% were placed in the genetic ancestry cluster associated with self-reported Caucasian donors. The study was designed to test whether signatures of past pathogen exposure could be identified by cataloging public T cell receptors. The study used immunosequencing to profile the T cell repertoires of some 600 subjects and linked those repertoires to cytomegalovirus serostatus. In addition to the first cohort of 650 to 750 subjects, a separate validation cohort of some 120 different subjects was used. To predict cytomegalovirus infection status, the study brought together high-throughput TCR immunosequencing, statistical association of individual TCRs with disease status, and machine learning. To study patterns of TCR occurrence, a later analysis re-analyzed previously published TCR beta repertoires from several hundred donors and added high-resolution HLA genotyping. In the later analysis, no new phenotypic data were used to find candidate immune exposures; instead, reliance was placed on TCR beta sequences and their occurrence across donors. An earlier analysis of a few hundred of the donors applied high-throughput TCR beta sequencing to assess whether each TCR beta V gene segment acted as functional or pseudogenic. Alongside the repertoire data, information on donor age, sex, ethnicity and CMV serostatus was compiled. A later genetic analysis took genome-wide SNP genotypes for about 55% of the roughly 700 donors and used that subset as a discovery cohort. All discovery cohort repertoires had been generated on a single sequencing platform. Class I and class II HLA loci were covered by the typing at four-digit resolution. The number of typed donors differed by locus: about 620-640 for A, B, C, DRB1 and DQB1; approximately 540 for DQA1; 606 for DPA1; and some 450 for DPB1. Roughly 5 DR-DQ haplotypes were handled as single units for association and clustering, since linkage in the cohort was strong. Across 398 genotyped donors of the cohort, an average of 235,054 unique TCR beta nucleotide sequences per donor were sequenced, and approximately 17% of those sequences were non-productive. Study-level results and caveats: A cluster of highly shared sequence variants was judged likely to represent a technical artifact of the sequencing pipeline. Because HLA typing was unavailable for some donors at each locus, only the typed subset was used in association tests. The cohort was sequenced for TCR beta chains only, and without alpha or paired-chain data the features that could be detected were limited. A further reported finding was that TCR beta sequences accurately predicted the HLA-A and HLA-B alleles for most subjects in the first cohort. A few of the identified cytomegalovirus-associated TCR beta chains were confirmed in vitro to be specific for cytomegalovirus antigens. The authors suggested that the approach could potentially be extended to other disease states and immunological phenotypes. A later analysis found that TCR association rates varied across HLA loci, with DRB1 alleles showing the most associated TCRs and HLA-C alleles the fewest. At a false discovery rate of 0.05, a later analysis linked about 17,000 TCR beta sequences to specific HLA alleles. Because counts were too low, about 18 rarely observed V segments, including chromosome 9 orphons, were left out of the earlier analysis of 587 of the donors. According to a later analysis, most CMV-associated TCR beta chains appeared to be HLA-restricted, and the HLA associations seemed to be driven largely by CMV exposure. Strong co-occurrence of HLA alleles, especially DR and DQ, made assigning TCR associations to individual alleles difficult. Roughly uniform sequencing depth across donors was assumed in presence/absence analyses, although this assumption may not hold. The study gave a list of 150 to 200 TCR beta chains associated with cytomegalovirus. A later genetic analysis associated a missense DCLRE1C variant with V-gene and J-gene trimming of TCR beta chains, and an independent cohort replicated the association. Some IMGT-functional V segments, including TRBV6-2 and TRBV6-3, could not be told apart with the 87-base-pair reads, so those segments were excluded. Immune exposure information for the cohort was limited to CMV serostatus. The classifier was reported to diagnose cytomegalovirus status with high specificity and sensitivity in both the original cohort and the validation cohort. Compared with equally common non-associated chains, HLA-associated TCR beta chains in a later analysis were more clonally expanded and had lower generation probabilities. Broadly in line with IMGT annotations, most TCR beta V segments showed up in productive rearrangements about 90% or about 30% of the time in an earlier analysis of approximately 600 of the donors. While some public TCRs were present in many individuals, most TCR sequences turned up only very rarely across donors. A later genetic analysis reported fewer N-insertions in productive TCRs among donors in an Asian-associated ancestry cluster than the roughly 640-donor mean. Correlated functional status among segregating V segments might reflect linkage disequilibrium, but an unknown experimental factor could not be ruled out. In a later analysis, several top co-occurrence clusters were reported to appear linked to parvovirus B19, influenza, CMV and Epstein-Barr virus.

The cohort comprised some 730 healthy bone marrow donors. At the time of sampling, all cohort members were nominally healthy, though unrecorded immune exposures were likely present. The donor was CMV seronegative and belonged to the group of over 300 seronegative cohort members. Every donor gave a peripheral blood sample, and the peripheral blood mononuclear cells from that sample were used for TCR beta sequencing. Genomic DNA extraction from the blood cell samples was performed with the Qiagen DNeasy Blood Extraction Kit. The chain is made from TRBV10-1 and TRBJ2-7; the D gene is perhaps TRBD2, from 6 matching bases. The sample comprised PBMCs. The TCR comes from a boy aged 2 to 9 in good health and CMV-seronegative. The nucleotides read TGCGCCAGCAGTGAGAGGAGGGTCGGCGAGCAGTACTTC. This sequence encodes CASSERRVGEQYF.